These 25 T cell receptor beta chains originate from one sample sequenced in a study of blood T cell repertoires in COVID-19. Clones were read by immunoSEQ multiplex PCR, and TCRdb kept only the in-frame ones, dropping some. The profile shows some 240,000 clones, over 70% of them singletons. Material: peripheral blood. The receptors originated from a woman aged 70-85 years with COVID-19, enrolled during active disease.

This sequence joins TRBV10-3 and TRBJ1-6; 9 bases map to TRBD1. In germline, CDR1 is ENHRY, CDR2 SYGVKD. The junction had 14 bases not matched to a gene; V was cut back by 11 bases and J by 9 bases. The CDR3 covers 15 residues. CDR3 loop: CAAGVPDRGFSPLHF. The CDR3 DNA reads as TGTGCCGCAGGGGTCCCGGACAGGGGTTTTTCACCCCTCCACTTT.

J is TRBJ2-3 and V is TRBV6-5; 11 positions match TRBD2. With 6 bases clipped from V and 2 bases from J, the junction kept 4 bases outside the gene matches. Per germline, CDR1 MNHEY and CDR2 SVGAGI. The length of the CDR3 is 15 residues. CDR3 bases: TGTGCCAGCAGGACGACTAGCGGGGTCACAGATACGCAGTATTTT. Its protein is CASRTTSGVTDTQYF.

CDR3 bases: TGTGCCACCAGCAGAGGGACTAGCGGCTCCTACAATGAGCAGTTCTTC. The encoded protein is CATSRGTSGSYNEQFF. This chain links TRBV15 with TRBJ2-1, with 10 bases lining up with TRBD2. CDR1 LNHNV and CDR2 YYDKDF come from the germline V gene (reference sequence). With 1 base clipped from V and 0 bases from J, the junction kept 0 bases outside the gene matches. CDR3 length: 16 amino acids.

The chain carries TRBV19 and TRBJ1-5, with TRBD1 identical over 7 bases. The V gene's germline CDR1 is LNHDA and CDR2 SQIVND (reference sequence). The ends lost 1 base at V and 7 bases at J; junction bases unmatched: 7. This CDR3 contains 15 residues. For the CDR3, the DNA is TGTGCCAGTAGTATAGGCGGACAGGTGCACCAGCCCCAGCATTTT. Residues: CASSIGGQVHQPQHF.

The genes are TRBV29-1 and TRBJ1-5; D possibly corresponds to TRBD1 (6 bases). The germline gives CDR1 SQVTM, CDR2 ANQGSEA. The CDR3 is 14 amino acids. Trimming removed 4 bases at V and 6 bases at J, with 16 bases between. CDR3 amino acids: CSVGGRGEGQPQHF. Here the CDR3 DNA reads TGCAGCGTTGGAGGGAGGGGGGAAGGTCAGCCCCAGCATTTT.

The J gene is TRBJ1-3, the V gene TRBV27, with 7 bases identical to TRBD1. Trimming cost V 5 bases and J 8 bases; bases outside gene matches: 9. Germline CDR1 MNHEY, CDR2 SMNVEV (reference sequence). CDR3 length: 14 amino acids. CDR3 in amino acids: CASSTRTGADTIYF. The CDR3 DNA sequence: TGTGCCAGCAGTACTCGGACAGGCGCGGACACCATATATTTT.

CDR3 residues: CASSIGGHHTEAFF. As DNA, the CDR3 is TGTGCCAGTAGTATAGGGGGACACCACACTGAAGCTTTCTTT. The rearrangement uses TRBV19 and TRBJ1-1, with a possible D match to TRBD1 (6 bases). The V gene lost 1 base and the J gene lost 3 bases, with 9 bases spanning the gap. Germline CDR1 LNHDA, CDR2 SQIVND (reference sequence). The CDR3 covers 14 residues.

J is TRBJ1-5 and V is TRBV28; weak D call: TRBD1 (5 bases). CDR1 and CDR2 from the germline V gene are MDHEN and SYDVKM. V was cut by 6 bases and J by 5 bases, with 8 bases left in between. The CDR3 loop spans 12 amino acids. The CDR3 reads CASSPGHQPQHF. The CDR3 DNA follows: TGTGCCAGCAGCCCAGGGCATCAGCCCCAGCATTTT.

The chain has TRBV29-1 and TRBJ1-5, with no clear D. This CDR3 comprises 13 residues. The germline CDR1 and CDR2 sequences are SQVTM and ANQGSEA. Trimming took off 1 base at V and 7 bases at J, with 11 bases between the two ends. The CDR3 loop is CSVEGTGGQPQHF. CDR3 sequence (DNA): TGCAGCGTTGAAGGAACGGGCGGGCAGCCCCAGCATTTT.

The gene calls are TRBV7-2 and TRBJ2-3; tentatively, D is TRBD2 (7 bases). Trimming cost V 5 bases and J 1 base, with 19 bases left between them. The CDR3 has 17 amino acids. CDR1 is SGHTA, CDR2 FQGNSA, per germline. CDR3 protein: CASSQNAVGGGTDTQYF. The CDR3, as DNA: TGTGCCAGCAGCCAAAACGCAGTAGGGGGGGGCACAGATACGCAGTATTTT.

The table lists this clone with many counts. V gene TRBV6-5 combines with J gene TRBJ1-1; tentative D call: TRBD1 (5 bases). V was trimmed by 2 bases and J by 2 bases, leaving 12 bases between them. This CDR3 comprises 15 residues. From germline, CDR1 is MNHEY and CDR2 SVGAGI. For the CDR3, the DNA is TGTGCCAGCAGTTACGAAGGGGTTTATAACACTGAAGCTTTCTTT. It specifies CASSYEGVYNTEAFF.

This clone was counted only a few times. V is TRBV7-6 and J is TRBJ2-7; the D gene is possibly TRBD1 (5 bases). CDR1 SGHVS and CDR2 FNYEAQ come from the germline V gene. CDR3 length: 16 amino acids. V dropped 4 bases and J dropped 5 bases, with 21 bases sitting between them. CDR3 amino acids: CASSSGKQDRLDEQYF. The CDR3 DNA reads TGTGCCAGCAGCTCCGGAAAACAGGATCGGCTCGACGAGCAGTACTTC.

This chain connects TRBV6-5 to TRBJ2-1, with D unresolved. Germline V gene lookup returns CDR1 MNHEY and CDR2 SVGAGI. V shed 5 bases and J shed 6 bases, with 2 bases lying between them. The CDR3 is made up of 10 amino acids. The CDR3 nucleotides are TGTGCCAGCAGTCGCAATGAGCAGTTCTTC. Protein sequence: CASSRNEQFF.

The rearrangement joins TRBV4-1 to TRBJ2-1, with 10 bases fitting TRBD2. Germline CDR1 MGHRA, CDR2 YSYEKL. The CDR3 totals 18 residues. V dropped 0 bases and J dropped 7; count of bases not matched to a gene: 12. The CDR3 region is CASSQDQARVLAGNEQFF. Written as DNA, the CDR3 is TGCGCCAGCAGCCAAGATCAAGCTCGGGTACTAGCGGGGAATGAGCAGTTCTTC.

The genes are TRBV6-5 and TRBJ2-4, with 8 nucleotides matching TRBD2. V was clipped by 7 bases and J by 6 bases; unmatched bases: 8. The CDR3 runs 14 residues. Germline V CDR1 and CDR2: MNHEY, SVGAGI. This CDR3 reads CASTPSGSGNIQYF. The CDR3 DNA reads as TGTGCCAGCACCCCAAGCGGGAGTGGAAACATTCAGTACTTC.

V usage is TRBV4-1 and J usage is TRBJ1-5; 7 nucleotides align to TRBD1. Germline assignment: CDR1 MGHRA and CDR2 YSYEKL. The CDR3 is made up of 16 amino acids. The V gene end was trimmed by 0 bases and the J gene end by 7 bases; junction bases not matched to a gene: 9. CDR3 sequence (DNA): TGCGCCAGCAGCCAAGATGGACAGGTCGATTTCCAGCCCCAGCATTTT. It is translated as CASSQDGQVDFQPQHF.

The chain is built from TRBV5-1 and TRBJ2-7; tentative D call: TRBD2 (5 bases). Trimming removed 0 bases from V and 6 bases from J, with 16 bases in between. The CDR3 totals 15 residues. The germline V gene has CDR1 SGHRS and CDR2 YFSETQ. The CDR3 DNA reads as TGCGCCAGCAGCTTGGCCCCGGGAAGCGAAACCGAGCAGTACTTC. Translated: CASSLAPGSETEQYF.

This clone was counted once. The V and J genes are TRBV5-4 and TRBJ2-7, with TRBD1 matching over 7 bases. This CDR3 is built from 14 residues. The J segment lost 2 bases and the V segment lost 4 bases, leaving 6 bases of the junction unmatched. CDR1 and CDR2 from the germline V gene are SGHNT and YYREEE (reference sequence). The CDR3 is CASSSTGTAYEQYF. For the CDR3, the DNA is TGTGCCAGCAGCAGCACCGGGACAGCCTACGAGCAGTACTTC.

The chain carries TRBV7-4 and TRBJ2-4, with D hard to call. With 2 bases removed from V and 0 bases from J, the gap between germline ends came to 14 bases. Germline V gene lookup returns CDR1 SGHVT and CDR2 SQSDAQ. The CDR3 length is 17 residues. The DNA for the CDR3 is TGTGCCAGCAGCTTATTGGCTGCCAGGCTAGCCAAAAACATTCAGTACTTC. It codes for CASSLLAARLAKNIQYF.

The rearrangement joins TRBV24-1 to TRBJ2-1; 9 positions match TRBD1. This CDR3 has 15 residues. V dropped 9 bases and J dropped 4; count of bases not matched to a gene: 9. Germline V lookup: CDR1 KGHDR, CDR2 SFDVKD. In DNA form, the CDR3 reads TGTGCCACCGAGGGACAGGGTGATATATACAATGAGCAGTTCTTC. Protein: CATEGQGDIYNEQFF.

This chain joins TRBV5-1 and TRBJ2-1; weak D call: TRBD2 (5 bases). The CDR3 consists of 16 residues. Trimming stripped 4 bases from V and 0 bases from J, with 14 bases between. The germline gives CDR1 SGHRS, CDR2 YFSETQ. In DNA form, the CDR3 reads TGCGCCAGCAGCAAAGGAGGACGGACCTCCTACAATGAGCAGTTCTTC. The encoded protein is CASSKGGRTSYNEQFF.

V and J are TRBV2 and TRBJ2-1, with D possibly TRBD2 on 5 matching bases. V gave up 3 bases and J gave up 0 bases, with 9 bases separating them. CDR1 is SNHLY and CDR2 is FYNNEI in the germline V gene. The CDR3 consists of 15 residues. The CDR3 loop is CASSDSTSSYNEQFF. The DNA of the CDR3 is TGTGCCAGCAGTGATTCTACTAGCTCCTACAATGAGCAGTTCTTC.

The CDR3 DNA is TGTGCCAGCTTACCAGACACTAGCGCTGAAGCTTTCTTT. Encoded protein: CASLPDTSAEAFF. The rearrangement joins TRBV7-9 to TRBJ1-1, with no clear D. Germline CDR1 is SEHNR and CDR2 is FQNEAQ (reference sequence). This CDR3 contains 13 residues. V lost 8 bases and J lost 6, with 16 bases in between.

In its sample, this clone was seen once. This sequence joins TRBV7-8 and TRBJ2-1; TRBD2 matches 10 bases. The CDR3 runs 15 residues. Germline V gene sequence: CDR1 SGHVS, CDR2 FQNEAQ. Trimming took 5 bases from V and 4 from J; bases not matched to a gene: 5. This chain's CDR3 is CASSPSGRGYNEQFF. The DNA of the CDR3 is TGTGCCAGCAGCCCGAGCGGGAGGGGGTACAATGAGCAGTTCTTC.

The genes are TRBV28 and TRBJ1-5, with 7 bases aligning to TRBD1. The CDR3 sequence is 15 residues long. The J segment lost 0 bases and the V segment lost 8 bases, leaving 7 bases of the junction unmatched. Germline loops: CDR1 MDHEN, CDR2 SYDVKM. CDR3 nucleotides: TGTGCCAGCTGCCGGACAGGCCCTAGCAATCAGCCCCAGCATTTT. This encodes CASCRTGPSNQPQHF.